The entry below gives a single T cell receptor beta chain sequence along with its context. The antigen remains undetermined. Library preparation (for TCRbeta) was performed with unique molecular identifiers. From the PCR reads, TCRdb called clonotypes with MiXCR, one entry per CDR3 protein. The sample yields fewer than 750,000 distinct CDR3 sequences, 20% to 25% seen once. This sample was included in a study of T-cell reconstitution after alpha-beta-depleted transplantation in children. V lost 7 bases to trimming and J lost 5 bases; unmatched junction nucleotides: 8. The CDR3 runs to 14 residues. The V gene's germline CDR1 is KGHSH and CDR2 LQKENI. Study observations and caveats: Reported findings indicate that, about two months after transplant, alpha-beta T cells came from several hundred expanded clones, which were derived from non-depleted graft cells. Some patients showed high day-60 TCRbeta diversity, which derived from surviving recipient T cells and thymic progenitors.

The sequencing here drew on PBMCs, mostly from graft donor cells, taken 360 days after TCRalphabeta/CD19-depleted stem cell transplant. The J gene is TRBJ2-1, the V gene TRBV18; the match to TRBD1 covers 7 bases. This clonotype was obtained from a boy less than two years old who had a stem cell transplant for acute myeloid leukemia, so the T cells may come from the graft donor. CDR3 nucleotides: TGTGCCAGCTGGGCAGGGGGAACGAACAATGAGCAGTTCTTC. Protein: CASWAGGTNNEQFF.